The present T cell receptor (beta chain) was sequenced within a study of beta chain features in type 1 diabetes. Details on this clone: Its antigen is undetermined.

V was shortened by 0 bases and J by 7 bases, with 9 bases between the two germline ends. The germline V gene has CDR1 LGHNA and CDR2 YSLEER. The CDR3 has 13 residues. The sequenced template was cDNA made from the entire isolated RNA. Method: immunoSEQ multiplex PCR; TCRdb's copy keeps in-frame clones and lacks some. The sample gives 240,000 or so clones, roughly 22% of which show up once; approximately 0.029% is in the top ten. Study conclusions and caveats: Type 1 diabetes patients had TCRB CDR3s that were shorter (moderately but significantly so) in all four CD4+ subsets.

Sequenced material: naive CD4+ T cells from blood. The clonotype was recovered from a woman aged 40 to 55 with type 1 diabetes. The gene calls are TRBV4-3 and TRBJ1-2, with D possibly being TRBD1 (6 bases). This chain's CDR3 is CASSQEGTSGYTF. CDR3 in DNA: TGCGCCAGCAGCCAAGAAGGGACAAGTGGCTACACCTTC.